This T cell receptor beta chain came from a study of shared clonotypes between healthy human individuals. Study-level information: The study drew on a couple of women and three men aged 18 to 49 as donors. Per-donor plates numbered three CD4 naive, three CD4 memory, two CD8 naive and one CD8 memory.

Deep level was the assay's run setting. In the original processing: Filtering of immunoSEQ junctional sequences could not match full-length read filtering. The repertoire was sequenced with immunoSEQ multiplex PCR; TCRdb's copy has only in-frame clones and lacks some. For V, J and clone size, that table is used; D and trimming come from the DNA. The table lists more than 500,000 clones, around 96% of them singletons. Germline V gives CDR1 SGHNT, CDR2 YYREEE (reference sequence). V lost 4 bases to trimming and J lost 2 bases, with 18 bases between them. The CDR3 is made up of 16 amino acids. This receptor was obtained from a woman younger than 45 in good health. The sample was naive CD4+ T cells sorted from blood. Regarding subset: CD45RA+ positively selected. The J gene is TRBJ1-1, the V gene TRBV5-4; D is possibly TRBD1 (5 bases). The CDR3 region has the DNA TGTGCCAGCAGCCCTTACGGGGGGGGAACAAACACTGAAGCTTTCTTT. Protein: CASSPYGGGTNTEAFF. Full variable domain (remainder filled in from reference TRBV5-4 and TRBJ1-1): ETGVTQSPTHLIKTRGQQVTLRCSSQSGHNTVSWYQQALGQGPQFIFQYYREEENGRGNFPPRFSGLQFPNYSSELNVNALELDDSALYLCASSPYGGGTNTEAFFGQGTRLTVV.